This TCR beta chain was sequenced for a study of HIV-infected patients and healthy controls. Via MiXCR, TCRdb re-called the 5' RACE reads, giving one row per CDR3 protein. Of tens of thousands of distinct CDR3 sequences listed, 15% to 20% were seen once; the top ten hold around 1.4%. Trimming pared 6 bases from V and 3 bases from J, leaving 9 bases between. This CDR3 comprises 13 residues. Germline loops: CDR1 SGHTA, CDR2 FQGTGA. This TCR was sampled from a human donor in good health. V is TRBV7-3 and J is TRBJ1-3; D remains ambiguous. The source material was CD4+ T cells from blood. The CDR3, as DNA: TGTGCCAGCAGTCCACGATATGGAAACACCATATATTTT. Residues: CASSPRYGNTIYF.